The source of this T cell receptor beta chain is a study of T cell changes during pregnancy in multiple sclerosis. Sequenced by immunoSEQ multiplex PCR; TCRdb stores in-frame clones only, minus some. The data show approximately 49,000 clones, with around 87% seen just once and about 5.1% held by the top ten. The table lists this clone with a count of one. The CDR3 extends over 15 amino acids. Trimming took 0 bases from V and 3 from J; bases not matched to a gene: 5. Germline V CDR1 and CDR2: LGHNA, YNFKEQ. The TCR comes from a female donor in good health, enrolled as a control in a pregnancy study. This sample comprised peripheral blood, obtained after pregnancy. The chain uses TRBV4-2 and TRBJ2-7, with 7 bases fitting TRBD2. CDR3 DNA sequence: TGTGCCAGCAGCCAAGATGGGGGGGGGAACTACGAGCAGTACTTC. The encoded protein is CASSQDGGGNYEQYF.